This T cell receptor beta chain derives from a study of beta chain features in type 1 diabetes. Study details: Similarity in age, gender and cell yields was seen between patients and healthy donors.

The sequenced template was cDNA made from the entire isolated RNA. TCRdb's copy holds only in-frame clones and misses some; the assay was immunoSEQ multiplex PCR. The table has 60,000 or so clones, about three fifths seen once. Germline CDR1 SGHVS, CDR2 FQNEAQ. V was trimmed by 4 bases and J by 3 bases, leaving 18 bases between them. The CDR3 has 16 residues. This clone came up a few times. No antigen is known for it. The study's findings and limits: Type 1 diabetes patients had VDJ junctions that carried fewer insertions and more deletions. In every one of the four CD4+ subsets, TCRB CDR3s were moderately but significantly shorter in Type 1 diabetes patients.

Source material: Tregs from blood. This chain uses TRBV7-8 with TRBJ1-1; a weak D match, TRBD1 (5 bases). The source of this sequence is a woman aged 18-35 years in good health. The CDR3 DNA reads as TGTGCCAGCAGCTCCCCCGGGGGAGCCGGGTACACTGAAGCTTTCTTT. Translated, it gives CASSSPGGAGYTEAFF.